This T cell receptor (beta chain) derives from a study of T cell responses to AZD1222 COVID-19 vaccine. Overall study results and limits: Reports indicate that nearly half of spike-specific TCRs are directed at unmutated variant regions. Spike-spanning, vaccine-associated CD4 TCRs were dominant at 160-218 and 743-854. Spike-specific TCR breadth and depth rose after two AZD1222 doses.

About this clone: Its antigen is still unknown.

Profiling relied on immunoSEQ multiplex PCR, and the TCRdb table lists in-frame clones only, not all of them. Here the sample spans roughly 130,000 clones, approximately 88% being singletons. This receptor was identified in an adult in good health. Material: peripheral blood, obtained on day 0 of MenACWY control vaccination.

CDR3 coding DNA: TGTGCCAGCAGTTTAGGCGGCCTGGGGCCTTCACCCCTCCACTTT. This sequence encodes CASSLGGLGPSPLHF. The chain carries TRBV27 and TRBJ1-6; a weak D match, TRBD1 (5 bases). With 2 bases removed from V and 9 bases from J, the gap between germline ends came to 14 bases. The CDR3 consists of 15 residues. Germline V gene lookup returns CDR1 MNHEY and CDR2 SMNVEV (reference sequence).